The source of this T cell receptor beta chain is a study of T cell responses to AZD1222 COVID-19 vaccine. Study observations and caveats: Samples come after the peak T cell response, not at day 14. The study reported that nearly half of spike-specific TCRs target unmutated variant regions.

TCRdb's copy holds only in-frame clones and misses some; the assay was immunoSEQ multiplex PCR. The data show roughly 130,000 clones, with 85% to 95% seen just once and 2.5% to 3% held by the top ten. In germline, CDR1 is SGHTA, CDR2 FQGTGA. CDR3 size: 13 residues. The ends were cut back, 2 bases at V and 3 bases at J, with 4 bases in the middle. Regarding this clone: What it recognizes is unknown.

This sample comprised peripheral blood, obtained on day 0 of AZD1222 vaccination. This chain connects TRBV7-3 to TRBJ2-2, with unresolved D. The sequence came from an adult in good health. The chain's CDR3 is CASSLVYTGELFF. CDR3 DNA sequence: TGTGCCAGCAGCTTAGTCTACACCGGGGAGCTGTTTTTT.